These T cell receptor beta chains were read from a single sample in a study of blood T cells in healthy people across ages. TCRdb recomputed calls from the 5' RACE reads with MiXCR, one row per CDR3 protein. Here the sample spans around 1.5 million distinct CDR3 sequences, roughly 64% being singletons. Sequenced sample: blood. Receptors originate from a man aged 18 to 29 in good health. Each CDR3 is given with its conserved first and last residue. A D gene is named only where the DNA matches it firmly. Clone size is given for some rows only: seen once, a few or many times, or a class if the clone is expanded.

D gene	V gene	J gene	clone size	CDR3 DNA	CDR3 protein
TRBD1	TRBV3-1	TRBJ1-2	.	TGTGCCAGCAGCCAAGAATCGCTGACAGGGATCGATGGCTACACCTTC	CASSQESLTGIDGYTF
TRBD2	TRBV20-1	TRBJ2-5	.	TGCAGTGCTCGGCCCCATCTAGCGGCAGTACAAGAGACCCAGTACTTC	CSARPHLAAVQETQYF
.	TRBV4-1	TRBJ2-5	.	TGCGCCAGCAGCCAAACAGTTAAAGAGACCCAGTACTTC	CASSQTVKETQYF
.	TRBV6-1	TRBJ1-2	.	TGTGCCAGCAGTGAAGCTAGAGGAGCGGGGGCTGGCTACACCTTC	CASSEARGAGAGYTF
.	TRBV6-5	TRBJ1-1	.	TGTGCCAGCAGCCAGGGGTCGGGATCAGGGAACACTGAAGCTTTCTTT	CASSQGSGSGNTEAFF
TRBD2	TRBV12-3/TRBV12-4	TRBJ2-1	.	TGTGCCAGCAGCCATACTAGCGGGAGTTCCCTGAGTGAGCAGTTCTTC	CASSHTSGSSLSEQFF
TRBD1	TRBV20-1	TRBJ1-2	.	TGCAGTGCCCGACAGGGGTGGGATGGCTACACCTTC	CSARQGWDGYTF
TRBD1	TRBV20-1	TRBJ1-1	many	TGCAGTGCTAGGACAGGGGGTAACACTGAAGCTTTCTTT	CSARTGGNTEAFF
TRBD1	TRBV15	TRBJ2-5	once	TGTGCCACCAGCACCATACACAGGGGTGGGGAGACCCAGTACTTC	CATSTIHRGGETQYF
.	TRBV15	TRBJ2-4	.	TGTGCCACCAGCTTCGAGGCAGCCAAAAACATTCAGTACTTC	CATSFEAAKNIQYF
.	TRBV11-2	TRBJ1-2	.	TGTGCCAGCAGCCCCCCTGTCTGGCTGGGGTACTATGGCTACACCTTC	CASSPPVWLGYYGYTF
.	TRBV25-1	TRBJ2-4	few	TGTGCCAGCAGTGGACAGGCCGCCAGGATAGAGCAGTACTTC	CASSGQAARIEQYF
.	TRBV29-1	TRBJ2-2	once	TGCAGCGTTGGGGAGCGGAACACCGGGGAGCTGTTTTTT	CSVGERNTGELFF
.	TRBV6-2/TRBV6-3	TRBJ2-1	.	TGTGCCAGCAGACAGGGACTGGGTTTTAGAGGTGAGCAGTTCTTC	CASRQGLGFRGEQFF
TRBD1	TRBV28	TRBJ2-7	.	TGTGCAACAGGGACAGGGGCCTACGAGCAGTACTTC	CATGTGAYEQYF
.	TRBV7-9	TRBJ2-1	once	TGTGCCAGCAGCCGTCCCAAGGGCGCCTACAATGAGCAGTTCTTC	CASSRPKGAYNEQFF
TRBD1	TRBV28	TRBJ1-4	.	TGTGCCAGCCGAGGGGACAGCTTAATATACGAAAAACTGTTTTTT	CASRGDSLIYEKLFF
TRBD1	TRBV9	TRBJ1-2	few	TGTGCCAGCAGCCCAGAGGATCGGGACAGCCTTTATGGCTACACCTTC	CASSPEDRDSLYGYTF
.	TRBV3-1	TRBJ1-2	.	TGTGCCAGCAGCCAGACAGGATTTGATGGCTACACCTTC	CASSQTGFDGYTF
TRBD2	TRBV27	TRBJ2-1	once	TGTGCCAGCAGTTTATGGTTTAGCGGGAAGGGTGAGCAGTTCTTC	CASSLWFSGKGEQFF
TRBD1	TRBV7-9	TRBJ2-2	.	TGTGCCAGCAGCTGGGACAGGAAACTGTACACCGGGGAGCTGTTTTTT	CASSWDRKLYTGELFF
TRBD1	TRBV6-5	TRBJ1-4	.	TGTGCCAGCAAAGGACAGGGCTCAGGAAAACTGTTTTTT	CASKGQGSGKLFF
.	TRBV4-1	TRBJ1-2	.	TGCGCCAGCAGCCAAGCCTTCTCGGAGTACTATGGCTACACCTTC	CASSQAFSEYYGYTF
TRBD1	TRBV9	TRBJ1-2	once	TGTGCCAGCAGCGTAGGAGGATACAGGGGGCCCTATGGCTACACCTTC	CASSVGGYRGPYGYTF
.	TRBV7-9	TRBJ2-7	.	TGTGCCAGCAGCCACCCCGTTTTTGCCTCCCTGAGCTCCTACAATGAGCAGTACTTC	CASSHPVFASLSSYNEQYF
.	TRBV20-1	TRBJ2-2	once	TGCAGTGCTAGAGGCAGTTTCGACGGGGAGCTGTTTTTT	CSARGSFDGELFF
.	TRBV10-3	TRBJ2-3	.	TGTGCCATCAGTGAGTCATTCCCCCCGGATACGCAGTATTTT	CAISESFPPDTQYF
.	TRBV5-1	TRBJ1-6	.	TGCGCCAGCAGCTTTGGGACCCTCAGCTCCTATAATTCACCCCTCCACTTT	CASSFGTLSSYNSPLHF
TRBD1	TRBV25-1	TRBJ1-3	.	TGTGCCAGCAAGTCCCCGGGACAGGGTACTGGAAACACCATATATTTT	CASKSPGQGTGNTIYF
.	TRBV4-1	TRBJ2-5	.	TGCGCCAGCAGCCTGGTCGGGGGTCGCGGGACCCAGTACTTC	CASSLVGGRGTQYF
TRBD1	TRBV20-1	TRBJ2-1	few	TGCAGTGCCCAAAGGGGCAGGGGGAAGGCCAATGAGCAGTTCTTC	CSAQRGRGKANEQFF
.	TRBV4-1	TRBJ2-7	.	TGCGCCAGCAGCCAAGTCGATCCAAGCTACGAGCAGTACTTC	CASSQVDPSYEQYF
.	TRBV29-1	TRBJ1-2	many	TGCAGCGTTTCCGGGGATCAGTCCTATGGCTACACCTTC	CSVSGDQSYGYTF
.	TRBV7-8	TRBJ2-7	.	TGTGCCAGCAGCTCCCGCCGGGACTTCTCCTACGAGCAGTACTTC	CASSSRRDFSYEQYF
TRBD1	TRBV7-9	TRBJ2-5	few	TGTGCCAGCAGCTTAGTGACAGGGGGCGTGGAGACCCAGTACTTC	CASSLVTGGVETQYF
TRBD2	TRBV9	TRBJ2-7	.	TGTGCCAGCAGCGTAGGGGTTAGCGGGGGGATCTACGAGCAGTACTTC	CASSVGVSGGIYEQYF
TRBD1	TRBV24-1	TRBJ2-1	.	TGTGCCACCAGTGATTACAGGGGGGTAAACAATGAGCAGTTCTTC	CATSDYRGVNNEQFF
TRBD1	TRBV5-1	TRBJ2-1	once	TGCGCCAGCAGCTTGTTGTCTCTGGGAGTGCGGACAGGGGGCGCGGATGAGCAGTTCTTC	CASSLLSLGVRTGGADEQFF
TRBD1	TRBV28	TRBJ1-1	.	TGTGCCAGCAGTCGGGACAGGGGATACACCGAAGCTTTCTTT	CASSRDRGYTEAFF
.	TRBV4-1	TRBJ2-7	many	TGCGCCAGCAGCCAAGATTTAGGAGGTTACGAGCAGTACTTC	CASSQDLGGYEQYF
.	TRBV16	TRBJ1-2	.	TGTGCCAGCAGCCAGGGAGACGGGGATGGCTACACCTTC	CASSQGDGDGYTF
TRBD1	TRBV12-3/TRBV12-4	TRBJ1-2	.	TGTGCCAGCAGCACGGACAGGGGAGGTGGCTACACCTTC	CASSTDRGGGYTF
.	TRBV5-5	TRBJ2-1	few	TGTGCCAGCAGCTTCTTCTTGGACAATGAGCAGTTCTTC	CASSFFLDNEQFF
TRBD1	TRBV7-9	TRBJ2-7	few	TGTGCCAGCAGCTTATGGGACAGGGTACGGTACGAGCAGTACTTC	CASSLWDRVRYEQYF